The clone carrying this TCR beta chain has a handful of counts. Its antigen is not identified. This sample stems from a study of molecular identifiers for immune sequencing clone quantification. Germline CDR1 SGHRS, CDR2 YFSETQ. V dropped 5 bases and J dropped 6; count of bases not matched to a gene: 7. This CDR3 has 14 amino acids. Study conclusions and caveats: Underestimated sizes of highly expanded clones could result from identical TCR molecules that share a barcode.

RNA fractions of 10%, 30% or 50% and about 19,000 to 1,000,000 sorted cells were the source of naive CD8 libraries. Naive CD8 T cells were sorted, and the gate applied was CD8+CD4-CCR7+CD45RA+. Previously described methods with listed TCR primers produced the bulk TCR libraries. TCRdb independently ran MiXCR on the PCR reads; one entry per CDR3 protein. The repertoire holds about 630,000 distinct CDR3 sequences, with roughly 25% as singletons. J is TRBJ1-1 and V is TRBV5-1, with 10 bases lining up with TRBD1. Material for sequencing was naive CD8+ T cells from blood, with Jurkat cell RNA spiked in. Subset given: FACS-sorted CD8+CD4-CCR7+CD45RA+ naive T cells. The TCR originated in a human donor in good health. Some libraries in this study had Jurkat cell RNA spiked in. CDR3: CASSPDRGVAEAFF. For the CDR3, the DNA is TGCGCCAGCAGTCCGGACAGGGGGGTAGCTGAAGCTTTCTTT.